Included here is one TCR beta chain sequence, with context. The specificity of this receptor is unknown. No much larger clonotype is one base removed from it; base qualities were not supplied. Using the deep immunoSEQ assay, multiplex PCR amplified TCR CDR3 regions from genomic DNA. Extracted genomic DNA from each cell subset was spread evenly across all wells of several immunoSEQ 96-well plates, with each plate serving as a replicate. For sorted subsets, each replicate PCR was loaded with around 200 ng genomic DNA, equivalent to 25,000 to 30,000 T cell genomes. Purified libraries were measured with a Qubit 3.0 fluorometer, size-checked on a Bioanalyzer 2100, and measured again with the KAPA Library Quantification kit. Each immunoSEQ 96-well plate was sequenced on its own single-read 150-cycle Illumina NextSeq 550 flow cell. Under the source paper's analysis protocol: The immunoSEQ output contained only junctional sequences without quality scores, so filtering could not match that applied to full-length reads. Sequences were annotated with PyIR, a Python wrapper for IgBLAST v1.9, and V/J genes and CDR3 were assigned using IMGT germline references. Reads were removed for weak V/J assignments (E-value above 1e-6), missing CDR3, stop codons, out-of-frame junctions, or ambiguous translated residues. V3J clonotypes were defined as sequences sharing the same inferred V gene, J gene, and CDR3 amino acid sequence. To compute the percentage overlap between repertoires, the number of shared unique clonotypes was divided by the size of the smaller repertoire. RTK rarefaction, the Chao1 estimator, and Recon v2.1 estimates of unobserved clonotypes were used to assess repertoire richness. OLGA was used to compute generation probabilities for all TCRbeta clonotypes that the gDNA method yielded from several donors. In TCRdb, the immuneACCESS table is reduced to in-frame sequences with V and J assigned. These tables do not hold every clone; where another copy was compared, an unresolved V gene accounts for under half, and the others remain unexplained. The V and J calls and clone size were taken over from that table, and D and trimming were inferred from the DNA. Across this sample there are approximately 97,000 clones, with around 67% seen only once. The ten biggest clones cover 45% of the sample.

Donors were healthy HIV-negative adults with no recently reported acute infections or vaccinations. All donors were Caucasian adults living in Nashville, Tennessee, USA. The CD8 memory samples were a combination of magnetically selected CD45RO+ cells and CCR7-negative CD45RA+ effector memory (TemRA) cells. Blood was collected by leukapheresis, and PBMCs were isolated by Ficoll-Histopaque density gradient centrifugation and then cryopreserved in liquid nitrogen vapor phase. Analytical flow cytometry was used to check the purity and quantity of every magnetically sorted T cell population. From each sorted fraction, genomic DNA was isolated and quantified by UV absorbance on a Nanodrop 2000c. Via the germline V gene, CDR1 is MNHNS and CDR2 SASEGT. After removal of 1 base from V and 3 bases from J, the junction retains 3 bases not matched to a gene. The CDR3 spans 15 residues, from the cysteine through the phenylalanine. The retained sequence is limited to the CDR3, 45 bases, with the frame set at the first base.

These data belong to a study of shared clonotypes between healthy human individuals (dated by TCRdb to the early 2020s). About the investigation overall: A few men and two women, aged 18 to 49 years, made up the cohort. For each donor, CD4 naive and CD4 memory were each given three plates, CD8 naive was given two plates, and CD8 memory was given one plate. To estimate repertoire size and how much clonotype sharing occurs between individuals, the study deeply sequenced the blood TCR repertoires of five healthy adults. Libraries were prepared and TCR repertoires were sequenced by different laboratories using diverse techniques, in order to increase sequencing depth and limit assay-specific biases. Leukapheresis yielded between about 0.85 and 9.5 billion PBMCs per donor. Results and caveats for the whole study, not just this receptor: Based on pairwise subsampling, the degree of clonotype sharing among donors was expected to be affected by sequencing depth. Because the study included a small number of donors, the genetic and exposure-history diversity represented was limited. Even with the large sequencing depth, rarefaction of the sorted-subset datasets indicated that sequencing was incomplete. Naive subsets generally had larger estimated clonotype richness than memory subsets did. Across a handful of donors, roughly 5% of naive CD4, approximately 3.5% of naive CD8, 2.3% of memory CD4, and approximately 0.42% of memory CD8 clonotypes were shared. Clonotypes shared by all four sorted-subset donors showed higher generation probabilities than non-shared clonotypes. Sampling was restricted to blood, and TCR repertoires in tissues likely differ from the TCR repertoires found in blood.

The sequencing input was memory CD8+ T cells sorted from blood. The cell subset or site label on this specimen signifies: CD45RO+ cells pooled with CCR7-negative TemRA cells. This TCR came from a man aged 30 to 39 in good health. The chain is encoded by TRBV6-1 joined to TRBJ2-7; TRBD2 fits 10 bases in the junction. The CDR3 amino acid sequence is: CASSEGASGSYEQYF. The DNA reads TGTGCCAGCAGTGAAGGGGCTAGCGGGAGCTACGAGCAGTACTTC.